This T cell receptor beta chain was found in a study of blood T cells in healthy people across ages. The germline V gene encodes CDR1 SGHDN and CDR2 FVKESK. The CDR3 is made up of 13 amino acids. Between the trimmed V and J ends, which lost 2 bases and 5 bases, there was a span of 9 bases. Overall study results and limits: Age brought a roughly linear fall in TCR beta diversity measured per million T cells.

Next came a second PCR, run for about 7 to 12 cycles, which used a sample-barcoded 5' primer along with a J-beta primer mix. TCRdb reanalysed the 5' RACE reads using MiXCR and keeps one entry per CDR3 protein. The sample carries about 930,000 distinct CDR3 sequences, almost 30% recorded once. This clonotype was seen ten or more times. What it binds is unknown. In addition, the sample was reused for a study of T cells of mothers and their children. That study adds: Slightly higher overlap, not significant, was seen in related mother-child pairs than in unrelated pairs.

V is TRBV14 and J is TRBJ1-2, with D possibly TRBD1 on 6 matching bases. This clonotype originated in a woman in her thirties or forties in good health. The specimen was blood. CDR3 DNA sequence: TGTGCCAGCAGCCAACAGGGGTTTTATGGCTACACCTTC. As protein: CASSQQGFYGYTF.